The 15 T cell receptor beta chains reported below all come from one sample, sequenced in a study of blood T cells in healthy people across ages. Alongside a J-beta primer mix, a sample-barcoded 5' primer served in a second PCR lasting roughly 7 to 11 cycles. TCRdb re-called the 5' RACE reads with MiXCR, one entry per CDR3 protein. Of about 780,000 distinct CDR3 sequences listed, 20% to 30% were seen once; the top ten hold roughly 3.1%. The same sample was also used in a study of T cells of mothers and their children.

The material sequenced was blood. These receptors were obtained from a boy younger than 18 in good health.

This clonotype was seen a few times. The J gene is TRBJ2-1, the V gene TRBV5-1; the D gene is possibly TRBD2 (5 bases). The V end was cut by 5 bases, the J end by 0 bases, with 9 bases between. CDR3 length: 14 amino acids. Looked up from germline, CDR1 is SGHRS and CDR2 is YFSETQ. The CDR3 DNA sequence: TGCGCCAGCAGTGGGGAGAGCTCCTACAATGAGCAGTTCTTC. This codes for CASSGESSYNEQFF.

The table lists this clonotype with a few counts. The V gene is TRBV10-2, the J gene TRBJ2-5; D is possibly TRBD1 (5 bases). Trimming removed 3 bases from V and 9 bases from J, with 23 bases in between. Per germline, CDR1 WSHSY and CDR2 SAAADI. The CDR3 has 16 residues. CDR3 protein: CASSEPTRAFLYPQYF. The CDR3 DNA sequence: TGCGCCAGCAGTGAACCGACCAGGGCTTTTCTCTATCCCCAGTACTTC.

The chain is built from TRBV10-3 and TRBJ2-7; tentative D call: TRBD2 (6 bases). V lost 2 bases and J lost 0, with 11 bases in between. Germline CDR1 ENHRY, CDR2 SYGVKD. The CDR3 is 15 amino acids. The CDR3 DNA reads TGTGCCATCAGTGAGGGCGCGGGGAGCTCCTACGAGCAGTACTTC. Protein sequence: CAISEGAGSSYEQYF.

The chain is built from TRBV9 and TRBJ2-7; 15 nucleotides agree with TRBD2. The CDR3 covers 18 residues. V was clipped by 4 bases and J by 0 bases; unmatched bases: 8. Germline loops: CDR1 SGDLS, CDR2 YYNGEE. Here the CDR3 DNA reads TGTGCCAGCAGCACCGGGACTAGCGGGGGGAGGAGCTCCTACGAGCAGTACTTC. Residues: CASSTGTSGGRSSYEQYF.

This chain links TRBV7-2 with TRBJ2-2, with D possibly TRBD2 on 6 matching bases. The CDR3 sequence is 14 residues long. The germline V gene has CDR1 SGHTA and CDR2 FQGNSA. Deletions cut 2 bases from V and 4 bases from J, with 8 bases between. The CDR3: CASSLTSTTGELFF. Written as DNA, the CDR3 is TGTGCCAGCAGCTTAACTAGCACCACCGGGGAGCTGTTTTTT.

The J gene is TRBJ1-5, the V gene TRBV28; no reliable D call. CDR3 length: 15 residues. Germline V CDR1 and CDR2: MDHEN, SYDVKM. Trimming took off 7 bases at V and 6 bases at J, with 19 bases between the two ends. CDR3 region: CASIRAARRSQPQHF. CDR3 in DNA: TGTGCCAGCATCCGGGCGGCCCGAAGGAGTCAGCCCCAGCATTTT.

The chain couples TRBV11-2 to TRBJ2-7; 12 bases agree with TRBD2. This CDR3 contains 14 residues. CDR1 is SGHAT and CDR2 is FQNNGV in the germline V gene. V was clipped by 5 bases and J by 5 bases; unmatched bases: 4. The CDR3 reads CASSPRTSGDEQYF. CDR3 DNA: TGTGCCAGCAGCCCTAGGACTAGCGGGGACGAGCAGTACTTC.

This clonotype was detected only a few times. The chain couples TRBV29-1 to TRBJ1-1; D is unresolved. Germline V gene sequence: CDR1 SQVTM, CDR2 ANQGSEA. The CDR3 length is 14 residues. Trimming removed 7 bases at V and 5 bases at J, with 20 bases between. The CDR3 region has the DNA TGCAGCGCCAGTGAATTTCGGGCGCGGACTGAAGCTTTCTTT. It translates to CSASEFRARTEAFF.

This clonotype was seen only a few times. The rearrangement links TRBV7-6 to TRBJ1-1; no clear D. V dropped 4 bases and J dropped 1 base, with 10 bases sitting between them. The CDR3 has 14 residues. The germline gives CDR1 SGHVS, CDR2 FNYEAQ. The CDR3 protein is CASSSPERNTEAFF. The CDR3 coding sequence is TGTGCCAGCAGCTCGCCCGAACGGAACACTGAAGCTTTCTTT.

This clonotype was found many times. CDR3 DNA: TGTGCCAGCAGCCAAGAACTAGCCTTAAACATTCAGTACTTC. Translation: CASSQELALNIQYF. The chain carries TRBV4-2 and TRBJ2-4, with D possibly being TRBD2 (6 bases). Germline lookup yields CDR1 LGHNA and CDR2 YNFKEQ. The V end lost 0 bases, the J end lost 6 bases, and 9 bases lay between the germline ends. The CDR3 length is 14 residues.

The rearrangement uses TRBV28 and TRBJ2-3; 8 nucleotides align to TRBD2. The junction had 10 bases not matched to a gene; V was cut back by 6 bases and J by 2 bases. The CDR3 is made up of 16 amino acids. The germline V gene has CDR1 MDHEN and CDR2 SYDVKM. For the CDR3, the DNA is TGTGCCAGCAGCCTCGCGTGGCGGGGGGCCACAGATACGCAGTATTTT. It yields the protein CASSLAWRGATDTQYF.

The table lists this clonotype with a few counts. The chain couples TRBV9 to TRBJ2-7; D perhaps matches TRBD2 (6 bases). This CDR3 has 14 amino acids. Trimming left V 6 bases short and J 0 bases short, with 13 bases between. Germline lookup yields CDR1 SGDLS and CDR2 YYNGEE. CDR3 loop: CASTPGDLSYEQYF. For the CDR3, the DNA is TGTGCCAGCACTCCGGGGGACCTCTCCTACGAGCAGTACTTC.

In its sample, this clonotype was seen a few times. The chain recombines TRBV2 with TRBJ2-1; D is ambiguous. The germline V gene encodes CDR1 SNHLY and CDR2 FYNNEI. The germline V and J ends were trimmed by 2 bases and 0 bases, with 8 bases remaining between them. The CDR3 runs to 15 residues. CDR3 residues: CASSENTSSYNEQFF. CDR3 sequence (DNA): TGTGCCAGCAGTGAAAACACGAGCTCCTACAATGAGCAGTTCTTC.

This clonotype occurred a few times. The genes are TRBV11-2 and TRBJ2-6; 9 bases match TRBD1. In germline, CDR1 is SGHAT, CDR2 FQNNGV. This CDR3 is 18 amino acids long. With 6 bases clipped from V and 1 base from J, the junction kept 10 bases outside the gene matches. CDR3 residues: CASRPGPGQGSGANVLTF. The CDR3 DNA reads TGTGCCAGCAGACCTGGCCCGGGACAGGGATCTGGGGCCAACGTCCTGACTTTC.

This clonotype was picked up a small number of times. This chain connects TRBV29-1 to TRBJ1-2, with D perhaps matching TRBD1 (5 bases). V lost 8 bases, J lost 6 bases, and 16 bases lay in between. CDR1 SQVTM and CDR2 ANQGSEA come from the germline V gene. CDR3 length: 12 amino acids. CDR3 bases: TGCAGCTTGAAAGGGGATCGGGATGGCTACACCTTC. Its protein is CSLKGDRDGYTF.